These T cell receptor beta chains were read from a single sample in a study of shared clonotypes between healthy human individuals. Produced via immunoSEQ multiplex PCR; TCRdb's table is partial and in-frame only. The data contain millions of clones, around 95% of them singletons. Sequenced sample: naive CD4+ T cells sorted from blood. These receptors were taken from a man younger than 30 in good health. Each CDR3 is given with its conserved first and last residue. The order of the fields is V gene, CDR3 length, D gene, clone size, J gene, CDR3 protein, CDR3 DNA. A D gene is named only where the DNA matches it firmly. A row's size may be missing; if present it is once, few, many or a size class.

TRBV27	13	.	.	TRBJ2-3	CASKELSTDTQYF	TGTGCCAGCAAGGAGCTGAGCACAGATACGCAGTATTTT
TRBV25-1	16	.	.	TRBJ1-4	CASSEGQSLSSEKLFF	TGTGCCAGCAGTGAAGGACAGTCTCTTAGTAGTGAAAAACTGTTTTTT
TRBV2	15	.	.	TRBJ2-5	CASSGRWGARETQYF	TGTGCCAGCAGTGGCAGATGGGGGGCCCGAGAGACCCAGTACTTC
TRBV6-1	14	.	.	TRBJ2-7	CASSEPRYSEGQYF	TGTGCCAGCAGTGAACCCCGCTACTCAGAGGGGCAGTACTTC
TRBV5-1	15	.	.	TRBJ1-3	CASSLDQGSGNTIYF	TGCGCCAGCAGCTTGGACCAGGGCTCTGGAAACACCATATATTTT
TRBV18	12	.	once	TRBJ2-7	CASSPVVYEQYF	TGTGCCAGCTCACCAGTAGTATACGAGCAGTACTTC
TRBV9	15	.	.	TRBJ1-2	CASSVEVFDLYGYTF	TGTGCCAGCAGCGTAGAGGTTTTCGATCTCTATGGCTACACCTTC
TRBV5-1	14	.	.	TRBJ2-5	CASSLGRGQETQYF	TGCGCCAGCAGCTTGGGGAGGGGGCAAGAGACCCAGTACTTC
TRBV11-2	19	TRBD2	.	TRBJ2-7	CASSLDWGLAGGNPYEQYF	TGTGCCAGCAGCTTAGATTGGGGACTAGCGGGAGGGAACCCCTACGAGCAGTACTTC
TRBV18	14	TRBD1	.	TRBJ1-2	CASSPDRGRGGYTF	TGTGCCAGCTCACCGGACAGGGGACGGGGAGGCTACACCTTC
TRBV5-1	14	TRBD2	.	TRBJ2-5	CASSYWTSKETQYF	TGCGCCAGCAGCTACTGGACTAGTAAAGAGACCCAGTACTTC
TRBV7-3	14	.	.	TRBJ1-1	CASRLDPSYTEAFF	TGTGCCAGCAGACTCGACCCGAGCTACACTGAAGCTTTCTTT
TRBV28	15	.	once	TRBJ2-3	CASLKVGPSTDTQYF	TGTGCCAGCTTAAAGGTAGGGCCAAGCACAGATACGCAGTATTTT
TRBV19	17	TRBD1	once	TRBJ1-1	CASTRQGQTLMNTEAFF	TGTGCCAGTACCAGACAGGGCCAAACTCTCATGAACACTGAAGCTTTCTTT
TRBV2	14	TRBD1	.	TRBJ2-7	CASSELGQGTQQYF	TGTGCCAGCAGTGAGCTGGGACAGGGCACCCAGCAGTACTTC
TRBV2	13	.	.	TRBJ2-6	CASSFNGANVLTF	TGTGCCAGCAGTTTCAATGGGGCCAACGTCCTGACTTTC
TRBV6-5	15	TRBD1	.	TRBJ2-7	CASSTGDRASYEQYF	TGTGCCAGCAGTACCGGGGACAGAGCATCCTACGAGCAGTACTTC